Presented here are 3 T cell receptor beta chains from one specimen sequenced in a study of blood T cells in healthy people across ages. A second about 7 to 12 cycle PCR used barcoded and J-beta primers. In TCRdb, the 5' RACE reads were re-called with MiXCR into one record per CDR3 protein. Of roughly 1.5 million distinct CDR3 sequences detected, 35% to 45% appear once; the ten largest clones hold roughly 3.7%. Sequencing was performed on blood. These receptors originate from a woman aged 18-29 years in good health.

The chain has TRBV11-2 and TRBJ1-1; 8 nucleotides line up with TRBD1. V shed 4 bases and J 5 bases; nucleotides not matched to a gene: 15. The length of the CDR3 is 17 residues. CDR1 and CDR2 from the germline V gene are SGHAT and FQNNGV. CDR3 coding DNA: TGTGCCAGCAGCTATCTGACAGGGGCCTGGGTTTGGACTGAAGCTTTCTTT. Its translation is CASSYLTGAWVWTEAFF.

The V gene is TRBV7-9, the J gene TRBJ2-7; D possibly matches TRBD1 or TRBD2 (5 bases each). V was pared by 5 bases and J by 2 bases, with 10 bases between. Germline V gene lookup returns CDR1 SEHNR and CDR2 FQNEAQ (reference sequence). The CDR3 spans 13 residues. CDR3 in DNA: TGTGCCAGCAGCCCGACAGCGGCCTACGAGCAGTACTTC. It is translated as CASSPTAAYEQYF.

In this sample, this clonotype turned up many times. The junction does not match germline at one end; this may be a read error. The chain carries TRBV5-1 and TRBJ1-4, with D maybe TRBD1 (6 bases). CDR1 and CDR2 from the germline V gene are SGHRS and YFSETQ. The CDR3 covers 13 residues. The CDR3 spells CASSLGQNEKLFF. DNA for the CDR3: TGTGCCAGCAGCCTCGGACAGAATGAAAAACTGTTTTTT.